What follows are 9 T cell receptor beta chains derived from one specimen sequenced in a study of shared clonotypes between healthy human individuals. The repertoire was sequenced with immunoSEQ multiplex PCR; TCRdb's copy has only in-frame clones and lacks some. The table has over 700,000 clones, around 70% seen once. Sequenced: memory CD4+ T cells sorted from blood. Subset denoted: CD45RA-negative fraction. The receptors come from a young woman in good health.

The chain joins TRBV4-1 to TRBJ1-2; D gene uncertain. Germline loops: CDR1 MGHRA, CDR2 YSYEKL. The V end was cut by 0 bases, the J end by 6 bases, with 14 bases between. This CDR3 comprises 15 residues. The CDR3 is CASSQDSLRIDGYTF. Written as DNA, the CDR3 is TGCGCCAGCAGCCAAGACAGCCTCAGAATCGATGGCTACACCTTC.

This chain uses TRBV29-1 with TRBJ2-7; 7 nucleotides match TRBD2. Per the germline V gene, CDR1 is SQVTM and CDR2 is ANQGSEA. Germline trimming cut 5 bases from V and 1 base from J; bases unmatched to any gene: 11. The CDR3 consists of 15 residues. CDR3 DNA: TGCAGCGTTATACTTGGCGGGAGAGGTTCCTACGAGCAGTACTTC. It specifies CSVILGGRGSYEQYF.

This chain joins TRBV10-3 and TRBJ1-1; D is uncertain. V lost 5 bases, J lost 4 bases, and 11 bases lay in between. The CDR3 length is 13 residues. CDR1 and CDR2 from the germline V gene are ENHRY and SYGVKD. The CDR3 DNA reads as TGTGCCATCAGTATAGAGCCTAGCACTGAAGCTTTCTTT. Amino acids: CAISIEPSTEAFF.

This clone turned up a few times. At one boundary the junction diverges from the germline segment, which might be a read error. The chain carries TRBV28 and TRBJ2-6, with 7 bases aligning to TRBD1. The CDR3 length is 18 residues. In germline, CDR1 is MDHEN, CDR2 SYDVKM. The CDR3 nucleotides are TGTGCCAGCAGTTCATTGACAGGGAGTACTTCTGCGGCCAACGTCCTGACTTTC. Its translation: CASSSLTGSTSAANVLTF.

The chain employs TRBV5-1 and TRBJ2-3; D might be TRBD1 or TRBD2, each matching 5 bases. Germline lookup yields CDR1 SGHRS and CDR2 YFSETQ. There are 14 residues in the CDR3. Trimming took 4 bases from V and 6 from J, leaving 15 bases between them. The CDR3 DNA is TGCGCCAGCAGCCCAGGGAGCGCGGCTGATACGCAGTATTTT. It specifies CASSPGSAADTQYF.

This chain connects TRBV7-9 to TRBJ2-7; D gene unclear. Germline CDR1 is SEHNR and CDR2 is FQNEAQ (reference sequence). V lost 6 bases and J 1 base, leaving 7 bases between the germline ends. The CDR3 is made up of 12 amino acids. The CDR3 region has the DNA TGTGCCAGCAGGAAAGGGTCCTACGAGCAGTACTTC. This sequence encodes CASRKGSYEQYF.

The gene calls are TRBV6-5 and TRBJ2-5; tentatively, D is TRBD1 (5 bases). Germline lookup yields CDR1 MNHEY and CDR2 SVGAGI. V lost 0 bases and J lost 6, with 11 bases in between. The CDR3 totals 14 residues. CDR3 coding DNA: TGTGCCAGCAGTTACTCGAAGGGGTCACAGACCCAGTACTTC. This codes for CASSYSKGSQTQYF.

This chain joins TRBV28 and TRBJ1-2; D remains ambiguous. The CDR3 is made up of 13 amino acids. The germline V and J ends were trimmed by 3 bases and 2 bases, with 7 bases remaining between them. Germline V lookup: CDR1 MDHEN, CDR2 SYDVKM. The CDR3 is CASSLYLNYGYTF. For the CDR3, the DNA is TGTGCCAGCAGTTTGTACCTAAACTATGGCTACACCTTC.

This clone came up once. The V call is TRBV7-8, the J call TRBJ1-4; 7 nucleotides line up with TRBD1. J lost 0 bases, V lost 8 bases, and 12 bases had no gene match. The CDR3 spans 17 residues. In germline, CDR1 is SGHVS, CDR2 FQNEAQ. CDR3 protein: CASSGTVGPTTNEKLFF. Here the CDR3 DNA reads TGTGCCAGCTCCGGGACAGTGGGGCCTACAACTAATGAAAAACTGTTTTTT.